The text below deals with one TCR beta chain. The assay was immunoSEQ multiplex PCR, and TCRdb's table has in-frame clones only and misses some. The repertoire holds some 390,000 clones, with 70% to 90% as singletons. This entry comes from a study of blood T cell repertoires in COVID-19. V shed 2 bases and J 13 bases; nucleotides not matched to a gene: 12. The CDR3 spans 14 residues. The germline CDR1 and CDR2 sequences are MNHNS and SASEGT. This sequence joins TRBV6-1 and TRBJ2-5; 8 bases map to TRBD2. This receptor was obtained from an older woman with COVID-19, enrolled during active disease. Source material: peripheral blood. CDR3 protein: CASSEYRGGLRRYF. The CDR3 DNA sequence: TGTGCCAGCAGTGAATATCGGGGGGGGCTCAGGAGGTACTTC.